This T cell receptor beta chain came from a study of beta chain features in type 1 diabetes. General study results and limits: A potential influence of HLA type upon TCRB rearrangement remained unresolved herein. Lower insertion and higher deletion counts appeared at VDJ junctions in type 1 diabetes patients. In every one of the four CD4+ subsets, TCRB CDR3s were moderately but significantly shorter in Type 1 diabetes patients.

Trimming took off 5 bases at V and 0 bases at J, with 12 bases between the two ends. Germline assignment: CDR1 SEHNR and CDR2 FQNEAQ (reference sequence). This CDR3 has 15 residues. Every isolated RNA sample was fully reverse transcribed, so sequencing captured expressed TCRB transcripts. TCRdb's copy holds only in-frame clones and misses some; the assay was immunoSEQ multiplex PCR. Among hundreds of thousands of clones listed, 13% were seen once. This clone came up a few times. The antigen remains unidentified. This clonotype was sampled from a man aged 18 to 35 with type 1 diabetes. Specimen: naive CD4+ T cells from blood. The chain combines TRBV7-9 with TRBJ2-3; either TRBD1 or TRBD2 may supply D (5 bases each). CDR3 coding DNA: TGTGCCAGCAGCCACCTGAGGGGTAGCACAGATACGCAGTATTTT. This translates into CASSHLRGSTDTQYF.